The T cell receptor (beta chain) under discussion was sequenced for a study of neurological immune-mediated disorders. The V gene lost 6 bases and the J gene lost 0 bases, with 14 bases spanning the gap. The CDR3 runs 15 residues. Germline V CDR1 and CDR2: KGHSH, LQKENI. Whole-study results and caveats: It was the repertoires of 18 of 34 multiple sclerosis patients that phylogenetic grouping placed in one related-CDR3 cluster, which is a possible signature.

Each TCR transcript was tagged with a 10-nucleotide random UMI during 5'RACE. From 15-18 subjects, each sequencing run yielded over 160 million TCR-beta sequences. One entry per CDR3 protein results from TCRdb running MiXCR on the 5' RACE reads. The sample carries around 69,000 distinct CDR3 sequences, less than 5.5% recorded once. This clonotype was counted only a few times. What it binds is not known. This chain connects TRBV18 to TRBJ1-1, with a tentative D call TRBD1 (5 bases). The receptor comes from a man aged 25-45 years with multiple sclerosis. Input material: PBMCs. The CDR3 spells CASSFGGIMNTEAFF. The DNA for the CDR3 is TGTGCCAGCTCCTTCGGGGGTATTATGAACACTGAAGCTTTCTTT.